The next 9 T cell receptor beta chains were all read from a single sample in a study of neurological immune-mediated disorders. Via MiXCR, TCRdb re-called the 5' RACE reads, giving one row per CDR3 protein. The table shows about 70,000 distinct CDR3 sequences, with more than 3% occurring only once. The sequencing input was PBMCs. The origin of the receptors is a woman aged 45-60 years with multiple sclerosis.

This clonotype occurred many times. The chain couples TRBV9 to TRBJ1-1, with D uncertain. The germline V and J ends were trimmed by 4 bases and 0 bases, with 10 bases remaining between them. The CDR3 sequence is 14 residues long. CDR1 is SGDLS and CDR2 is YYNGEE in the germline V gene. The DNA of the CDR3 is TGTGCCAGCAGCCCGTTTGGGATGAACACTGAAGCTTTCTTT. Translated, it gives CASSPFGMNTEAFF.

This clonotype was observed many times. The chain recombines TRBV28 with TRBJ2-7, with D unresolved. The germline CDR1 and CDR2 sequences are MDHEN and SYDVKM. This CDR3 region has 12 residues. Trimming stripped 5 bases from V and 1 base from J, with 6 bases between. The CDR3, as DNA: TGTGCCAGCAGTCGCCCGTCCTACGAGCAGTACGTC. This sequence encodes CASSRPSYEQYV.

This clonotype was seen repeatedly, ten times or more. This chain joins TRBV28 and TRBJ1-6; TRBD1 aligns across 9 bases. CDR3 length equals 15 residues. V shed 10 bases and J 8 bases; nucleotides not matched to a gene: 12. From germline, CDR1 is MDHEN and CDR2 SYDVKM. CDR3 bases: TGTGCCACCAATCTTCCGGGACAGGGTGATTCACCCCTCCACTTT. Its translation: CATNLPGQGDSPLHF.

This clonotype was seen repeatedly, ten times or more. J is TRBJ2-1 and V is TRBV4-3; no clear D gene. The length of the CDR3 is 15 residues. CDR1 and CDR2 (germline): LGHNA, YSLEER. Trimming removed 4 bases from V and 5 bases from J, with 15 bases in between. The CDR3 DNA reads TGCGCCAGCAGCCGTTCCGACTGGTCCAACAATGAGCAGTTCTTC. As protein: CASSRSDWSNNEQFF.

The table lists this clonotype with many counts. The rearrangement joins TRBV29-1 to TRBJ2-5; 8 nucleotides align to TRBD1. Trimming at V came to 6 bases and at J to 5 bases, leaving 5 bases not matched to a gene. CDR3 length equals 12 residues. From germline, CDR1 is SQVTM and CDR2 ANQGSEA. CDR3 sequence: CSVQQGGETQYF. The CDR3 region has the DNA TGCAGCGTCCAACAGGGGGGCGAGACCCAGTACTTC.

Ten or more counts support this clonotype. The chain employs TRBV20-1 and TRBJ2-3, with 9 positions matching TRBD2. V was pared by 6 bases and J by 10 bases, with 8 bases of the junction left unmatched. The CDR3 is 12 amino acids. CDR1 is DFQATT, CDR2 SNEGSKA, per germline (reference sequence). The CDR3 DNA reads as TGCAGTGCAAGCGGGGGGCGGCGGGCGCAGTATTTT. Translated, it gives CSASGGRRAQYF.

This clonotype appeared many times. This chain joins TRBV6-6 and TRBJ2-3; 9 bases agree with TRBD1. The V gene end was trimmed by 7 bases and the J gene end by 4 bases; junction bases not matched to a gene: 12. The CDR3 has 16 residues. CDR1 and CDR2 (germline): MNHNY, SVGAGI (reference sequence). CDR3 amino acids: CASTLSTGGWADTQYF. The CDR3, as DNA: TGTGCCAGCACCTTATCGACAGGGGGGTGGGCAGATACGCAGTATTTT.

At least ten counts were recorded for this clonotype. J is TRBJ1-5 and V is TRBV20-1, with 7 bases aligning to TRBD1. This CDR3 contains 14 residues. CDR1 DFQATT and CDR2 SNEGSKA come from the germline V gene (reference sequence). After removal of 6 bases from V and 0 bases from J, the junction contained 5 bases not matched to a gene. The CDR3 spells CSALQGYSNQPQHF. CDR3 coding DNA: TGCAGTGCGTTACAGGGGTATAGCAATCAGCCCCAGCATTTT.

As concerns this clonotype: A much larger clone sits a single nucleotide away, making a read error possible. This chain uses TRBV28 with TRBJ1-2; unclear D gene. CDR1 and CDR2 (germline): MDHEN, SYDVKM. The CDR3 totals 11 residues. The CDR3 DNA follows: TGTGACAGTCACTGGTTAGGCGGCTACACCTTC. Amino acids: CDSHWLGGYTF.